Each of the 20 T cell receptor beta chains below was sequenced from the same sample in a study of T cells in Graves' hyperthyroidism and ophthalmopathy. The CDR3 regions of TCR beta were amplified from RNA transcripts. An initial round of RT-PCR targeting the TCR CDR3 relied on the HTBI primer set. TCRdb fed the multiplex PCR reads into MiXCR, producing one record per CDR3 protein. Seen here are more than 650,000 distinct CDR3 sequences, 14% observed once, and the top ten hold roughly 10%. The sequenced sample consisted of blood. The receptors were sampled from a woman under 30 with Graves' hyperthyroidism.

The sample holds many counts of this clonotype. The chain combines TRBV19 with TRBJ1-1; the D is unclear. The germline CDR1 and CDR2 sequences are LNHDA and SQIVND (reference sequence). The CDR3 loop spans 15 amino acids. V was cut by 10 bases and J by 4 bases, with 22 bases left in between. The CDR3 sequence: CATKARDRDSTEAFF. CDR3 DNA: TGTGCCACCAAGGCGCGGGATCGTGATAGCACTGAAGCTTTCTTT.

The chain recombines TRBV7-8 with TRBJ1-5; 12 nucleotides align to TRBD1. The CDR3 covers 19 residues. Trimming took 5 bases from V and 0 from J; bases not matched to a gene: 11. The V gene's germline CDR1 is SGHVS and CDR2 FQNEAQ. This CDR3 reads CASSPGDRGPNYSNQPQHF. CDR3 DNA: TGTGCCAGCAGCCCAGGGGACAGGGGGCCCAACTATAGCAATCAGCCCCAGCATTTT.

The sample holds many counts of this clonotype. Germline and junction disagree at one end, which may indicate a read error. The chain employs TRBV13 and TRBJ1-1; D gene ambiguous. Germline V gene lookup returns CDR1 PRHDT and CDR2 FYEKMQ (reference sequence). CDR3 length equals 16 residues. CDR3 in DNA: TGTGCCAGCAGCTTAGGCCGGGAGGGCGAGAACACTGAAACTTTCTTT. Its protein product is CASSLGREGENTETFF.

For the CDR3, the DNA is TGTGCCAGCAGCCGTAGGACAGTCTATGGCTACACCTTC. It yields the protein CASSRRTVYGYTF. The chain recombines TRBV11-2 with TRBJ1-2, with D perhaps matching TRBD1 (6 bases). Germline CDR1 and CDR2: SGHAT and FQNNGV. V gave up 5 bases and J gave up 4 bases, with 11 bases separating them. This CDR3 comprises 13 residues.

This clonotype was picked up a small number of times. At one boundary the junction diverges from the germline segment, which might be a read error. The J gene is TRBJ2-7, the V gene TRBV9; 7 bases are shared with TRBD2. Germline CDR1 and CDR2: SGDLS and YYNGEE. The CDR3 is 14 amino acids. The CDR3 DNA reads TGTGTCAGCAGCGAAAGCGGGGTCCCCTACGAGCAGTACTTC. This translates into CVSSESGVPYEQYF.

This clonotype was picked up many times. The rearrangement uses TRBV12-3 or TRBV12-4 and TRBJ1-2; TRBD1 is a possible D gene (6 bases). The CDR3 length is 11 residues. V gave up 6 bases and J gave up 8 bases, with 10 bases separating them. Here the CDR3 DNA reads TGTGCCAGCAGCTTGGGGGGCGGCTACACCTTC. Translation gives CASSLGGGYTF.

This clonotype was seen many times. The genes are TRBV20-1 and TRBJ2-7; 13 nucleotides line up with TRBD2. Germline CDR1 reads DFQATT; CDR2 reads SNEGSKA (reference sequence). This CDR3 has 15 residues. J was trimmed by 2 bases and V by 3 bases; bases with no gene match: 4. The DNA for the CDR3 is TGCAGTGCTAGGGGGACTAGCGGGACGACCTACGAGCAGTACTTC. This translates into CSARGTSGTTYEQYF.

In its sample, this clonotype was seen many times. V and J are TRBV3-1 and TRBJ2-7, with TRBD1 matching 10 bases. Germline CDR1 is LGHDT and CDR2 is YNNKEL (reference sequence). The CDR3 spans 14 residues. CDR3: CASGTGQGTYEQYF. The DNA for the CDR3 is TGTGCTTCAGGCACGGGACAGGGGACCTACGAGCAGTACTTC.

This clonotype was counted ten times or more. The chain recombines TRBV18 with TRBJ1-1, with 7 bases matching TRBD1. Germline CDR1 and CDR2: KGHSH and LQKENI. This CDR3 is 16 amino acids long. With 6 bases clipped from V and 1 base from J, the junction kept 11 bases outside the gene matches. This CDR3 is CASSPSSPGGNTEAFF. CDR3 in DNA: TGTGCCAGCTCTCCCAGTAGTCCAGGGGGGAACACTGAAGCTTTCTTT.

This clonotype was found a few times. This may be a read error: a much more frequent sequence differs by one nucleotide. J is TRBJ2-3 and V is TRBV11-2; D call uncertain. CDR3 length: 17 residues. Per germline, CDR1 SGHAT and CDR2 FQNNGV. The CDR3 DNA reads as TGTGCCGGCAGCTTTCAGTCCAGGACGGTTAGCACAGATACGCAGTATTTT. This gives the protein CAGSFQSRTVSTDTQYF.

This clonotype appeared a few times. The J gene is TRBJ2-7, the V gene TRBV15, with D hard to call. V dropped 8 bases and J dropped 1 base, with 15 bases sitting between them. The CDR3 sequence is 14 residues long. CDR1 and CDR2 from the germline V gene are LNHNV and YYDKDF (reference sequence). The CDR3 DNA follows: TGTGCCACCGGAACGAGCCGGGCTTCCTACGAGCAGTACTTC. Its protein product is CATGTSRASYEQYF.

This clonotype appeared a few times. The chain is built from TRBV4-1 and TRBJ2-7; possible D gene TRBD2, 6 bases. This CDR3 spans 15 amino acids. V was pared by 0 bases and J by 4 bases, with 13 bases between. Germline V gene sequence: CDR1 MGHRA, CDR2 YSYEKL. The CDR3: CASSQEGTWTYEQYF. The CDR3 DNA reads TGCGCCAGCAGCCAAGAGGGGACTTGGACATACGAGCAGTACTTC.

This clonotype was detected a few times. This sequence joins TRBV6-1 and TRBJ1-1; D gene ambiguous. The CDR3 spans 13 residues. Trimming cost V 8 bases and J 0 bases, with 10 bases left between them. Looked up from germline, CDR1 is MNHNS and CDR2 is SASEGT. The CDR3, as DNA: TGTGCCAGCTACCCTTTGATGAACACTGAAGCTTTCTTT. Its protein is CASYPLMNTEAFF.

This clonotype showed up many times. The chain has TRBV27 and TRBJ2-5, with D unclear. The V end was cut by 2 bases, the J end by 2 bases, with 9 bases between. Germline lookup yields CDR1 MNHEY and CDR2 SMNVEV (reference sequence). The length of the CDR3 is 14 residues. CDR3 sequence (DNA): TGTGCCAGCAGTTTAACAGAATCGCAAGAGACCCAGTACTTC. It encodes CASSLTESQETQYF.

This clonotype was picked up many times. J is TRBJ2-3 and V is TRBV6-1; the match to TRBD1 covers 10 bases. This CDR3 contains 14 residues. Germline CDR1 MNHNS, CDR2 SASEGT. The V gene end was trimmed by 6 bases and the J gene end by 6 bases; junction bases not matched to a gene: 6. The CDR3 nucleotides read TGTGCCAGCAGACCCCGACAGGGGGCGGATACGCAGTATTTT. This codes for CASRPRQGADTQYF.

The table lists this clonotype with many counts. CDR3 sequence (DNA): TGTGCCAGCTCACCACTCGGGAGGCAGTCTAGCAATCAGCCCCAGCATTTT. It specifies CASSPLGRQSSNQPQHF. The rearrangement uses TRBV18 and TRBJ1-5; D is ambiguous. Trimming shortened V by 1 base and J by 0 bases, and 13 bases separated the two germline ends. Germline V gene lookup returns CDR1 KGHSH and CDR2 LQKENI. CDR3 size: 17 residues. The full variable domain, with the rest looked up from reference TRBV18 and TRBJ1-5, is NAGVMQNPRHLVRRRGQEARLRCSPMKGHSHVYWYRQLPEEGLKFMVYLQKENIIDESGMPKERFSAEFPKEGPSILRIQQVVRGDSAAYFCASSPLGRQSSNQPQHFGDGTRLSIL.

This clonotype was seen only a few times. The chain recombines TRBV27 with TRBJ2-7; D is perhaps TRBD1 (6 bases). The V end lost 5 bases, the J end lost 4 bases, and 18 bases lay between the germline ends. The CDR3 loop spans 15 amino acids. Germline CDR1 MNHEY, CDR2 SMNVEV (reference sequence). DNA for the CDR3: TGTGCCAGCAGTCCCCCCGGGACACCTCCTTACGAGCAGTACTTC. As protein: CASSPPGTPPYEQYF.

This clonotype was seen repeatedly, ten times or more. The CDR3 sequence is CASSLNPGGGMGSQYF. CDR3 DNA sequence: TGTGCCAGCAGCTTAAATCCGGGAGGGGGAATGGGGTCGCAGTATTTT. The chain combines TRBV7-2 with TRBJ2-3; 8 positions match TRBD2. Germline values: CDR1 SGHTA, CDR2 FQGNSA. This CDR3 is built from 16 residues. The V segment lost 2 bases and the J segment 10 bases; nucleotides outside the gene matches: 14.

The rearrangement joins TRBV7-9 to TRBJ2-2; TRBD1 matches 7 bases. CDR3 length equals 16 residues. Unmatched junction bases numbered 9, after V lost 5 bases and J lost 3 bases. Germline V lookup: CDR1 SEHNR, CDR2 FQNEAQ (reference sequence). Here the CDR3 reads CASSPPGQRDTGELFF. The CDR3 DNA follows: TGTGCCAGCAGCCCGCCGGGACAGAGGGACACCGGGGAGCTGTTTTTT.

The genes are TRBV9 and TRBJ2-1; 12 bases map to TRBD2. Germline assignment: CDR1 SGDLS and CDR2 YYNGEE. The V segment lost 0 bases and the J segment 15 bases; nucleotides outside the gene matches: 7. The CDR3 length is 14 residues. The CDR3 sequence: CASSVGLAGGGRFF. The CDR3 DNA reads TGTGCCAGCAGCGTAGGGCTAGCGGGAGGGGGGCGGTTCTTC.